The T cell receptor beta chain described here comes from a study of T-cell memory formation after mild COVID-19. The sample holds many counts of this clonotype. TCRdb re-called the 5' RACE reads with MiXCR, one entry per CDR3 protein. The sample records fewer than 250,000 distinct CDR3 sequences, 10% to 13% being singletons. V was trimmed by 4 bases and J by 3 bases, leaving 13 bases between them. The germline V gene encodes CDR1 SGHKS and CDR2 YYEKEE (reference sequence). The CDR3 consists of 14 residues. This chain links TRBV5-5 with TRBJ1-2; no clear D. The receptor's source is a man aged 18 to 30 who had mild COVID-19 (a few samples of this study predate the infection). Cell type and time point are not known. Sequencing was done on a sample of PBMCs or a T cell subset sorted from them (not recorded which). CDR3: CASSLPSVDYGYTF. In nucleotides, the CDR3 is TGTGCCAGCAGCCTCCCGTCAGTGGACTATGGCTACACCTTC.